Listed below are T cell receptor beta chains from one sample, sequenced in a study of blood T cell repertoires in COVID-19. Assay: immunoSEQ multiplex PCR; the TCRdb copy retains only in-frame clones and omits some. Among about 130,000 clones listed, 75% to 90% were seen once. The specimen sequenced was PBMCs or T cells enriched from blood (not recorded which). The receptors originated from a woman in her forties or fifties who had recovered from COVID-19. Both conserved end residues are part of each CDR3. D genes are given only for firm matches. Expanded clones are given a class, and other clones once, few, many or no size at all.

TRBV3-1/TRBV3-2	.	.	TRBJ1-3	TGTGCCAGCAGCCAAGCGACAGGCGACCGCTCTGGAAACACCATATATTTT	CASSQATGDRSGNTIYF
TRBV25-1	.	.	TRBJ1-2	TGTGCCAGCAGTGAATATTTCGAGGGTTCGTATGGCTACACCTTC	CASSEYFEGSYGYTF
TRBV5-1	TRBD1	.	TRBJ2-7	TGCGCCAGCAGACAGGGGCCCCCCTACGAGCAGTACTTC	CASRQGPPYEQYF
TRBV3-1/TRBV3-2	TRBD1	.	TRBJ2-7	TGTGCCAGCAGCCCCCGGGACAGGTGGTCCTACGAGCAGTACTTC	CASSPRDRWSYEQYF
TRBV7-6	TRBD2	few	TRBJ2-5	TGTGCCAGCAGGCTCGCGCCCCTAGCGGGGGGACAAGAGACCCAGTACTTC	CASRLAPLAGGQETQYF
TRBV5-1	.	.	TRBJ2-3	TGCGCCAGCAGCTTGGCCGGAAGTATCGACATCGAAAGTACGCAGTATTTT	CASSLAGSIDIESTQYF
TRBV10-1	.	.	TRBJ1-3	TGCGCCAGCAGTGACAGGGGATCTGGAAACACCATATATTTT	CASSDRGSGNTIYF
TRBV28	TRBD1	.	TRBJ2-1	TGTGCCAGCAGTTTTGACAGGGGGGGCTACAATGAGCAGTTCTTC	CASSFDRGGYNEQFF
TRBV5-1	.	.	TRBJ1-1	TGCGCCAGCAGCTTGGCGGGGAACACTGAAGCTTTCTTT	CASSLAGNTEAFF
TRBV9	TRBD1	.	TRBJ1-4	TGTGCCAGCAGCGTGGGACAGTCAACTAATGAAAAACTGTTTTTT	CASSVGQSTNEKLFF
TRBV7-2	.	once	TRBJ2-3	TGTGCCAGCAGCCCCCTGCGGTTCACCACAGATACGCAGTATTTT	CASSPLRFTTDTQYF
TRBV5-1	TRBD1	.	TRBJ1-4	TGCGCCAGCAGCCCCCCGGGACAGGGTAAAAAACTGTTTTTT	CASSPPGQGKKLFF
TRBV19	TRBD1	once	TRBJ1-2	TGTGCCAGTAGTGACCCCCGACCCGACTCAGGGGGCTATGGCTACACCTTC	CASSDPRPDSGGYGYTF
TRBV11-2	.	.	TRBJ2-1	TGTGCCAGCAGCTTAGCCCGAATAGATGAGCAGTTCTTC	CASSLARIDEQFF
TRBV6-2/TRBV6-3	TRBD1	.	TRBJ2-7	TGTGCCAGCAGTTACATCCCGGGACAGCTATCCTACGAGCAGTACTTC	CASSYIPGQLSYEQYF
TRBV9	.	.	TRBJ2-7	TGTGCCAGCAGCCCGTCTAGGTACGAGCAGTACTTC	CASSPSRYEQYF
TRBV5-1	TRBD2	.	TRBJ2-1	TGCGCCAGCAGCCACGGCAGCGGGGTATACAATGAGCAGTTCTTC	CASSHGSGVYNEQFF
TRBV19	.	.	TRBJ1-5	TGTGCCAGTAGTATGGATCGAGGGGGTTATAGCAATCAGCCCCAGCATTTT	CASSMDRGGYSNQPQHF
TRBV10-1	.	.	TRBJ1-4	TGCGCCAGCAGTGCGGGGTCAACTAATGAAAAACTGTTTTTT	CASSAGSTNEKLFF
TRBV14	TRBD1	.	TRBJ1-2	TGTGCCAGCAGCCAAGGGACAGGGACTTTGCGGTATGGCTACACCTTC	CASSQGTGTLRYGYTF
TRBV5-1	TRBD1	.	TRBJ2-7	TGCGCCAGCACGAGGGACAGGGCCCCTAACGAGCAGTACTTC	CASTRDRAPNEQYF
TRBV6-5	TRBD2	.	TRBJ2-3	TGTGCCAGCAGTTACGGGGCCGGGGGGGCGTATACGCAGTATTTT	CASSYGAGGAYTQYF
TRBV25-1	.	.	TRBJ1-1	TGTGCCAGCCGGGCCCGGGGGGGCAACACTGAAGCTTTCTTT	CASRARGGNTEAFF
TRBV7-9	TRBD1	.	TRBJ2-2	TGTGCCAGCAGCACGACAGGGTTCGACACCGGGGAGCTGTTTTTT	CASSTTGFDTGELFF
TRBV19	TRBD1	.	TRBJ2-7	TGTGCCAGTAGTATCGGGACAGGGGTGGCCTACGAGCAGTACTTC	CASSIGTGVAYEQYF
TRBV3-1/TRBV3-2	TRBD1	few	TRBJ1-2	TGTGCCAGCAGCCTGGGGCAGGGGGGTGGCTACACCTTC	CASSLGQGGGYTF
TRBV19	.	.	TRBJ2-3	TGTGCCAGTATCGAGGCGGGCACAGATACGCAGTATTTT	CASIEAGTDTQYF
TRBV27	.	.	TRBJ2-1	TGTGCCAGCAGTTTAGAATTTAGCCCGAGCTCCTACAATGAGCAGTTCTTC	CASSLEFSPSSYNEQFF
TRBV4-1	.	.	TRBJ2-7	TGCGCCAGCAGCCAAAATAGGGGATCCTACGAGCAGTACTTC	CASSQNRGSYEQYF
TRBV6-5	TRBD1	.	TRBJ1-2	TGTGCCAGCAGTCCCCCGGGACAGATATATGGCTACACCTTC	CASSPPGQIYGYTF
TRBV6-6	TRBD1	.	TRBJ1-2	TGTGCCAGCAGTCCCAGAGGGGGCTCTGGCTACACCTTC	CASSPRGGSGYTF
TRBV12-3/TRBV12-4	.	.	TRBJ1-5	TGTGCCAGTTGGGCTCCAGGGGCTCAGCCCCAGCATTTT	CASWAPGAQPQHF
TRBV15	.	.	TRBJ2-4	TGTGCCACCAGCAGAGACCTGGGGGGTAAAAACATTCAGTACTTC	CATSRDLGGKNIQYF
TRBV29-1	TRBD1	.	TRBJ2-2	TGCAGCGTTTTGGGACAGGTGACCACCGGGGAGCTGTTTTTT	CSVLGQVTTGELFF
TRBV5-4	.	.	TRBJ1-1	TGTGCCAGCAGCTTGGGGGGGGGAGATGAAGCTTTCTTT	CASSLGGGDEAFF
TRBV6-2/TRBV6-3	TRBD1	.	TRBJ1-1	TGTGCCAGCAGTCTCTTCCAGGGGGCCATCCCCACTGAAGCTTTCTTT	CASSLFQGAIPTEAFF
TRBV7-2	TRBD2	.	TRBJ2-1	TGTGCCAGCAGCTTAGATGGCGGGGGGGCCCGAGAGCAGTTCTTC	CASSLDGGGAREQFF
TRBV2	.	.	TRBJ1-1	TGTGCCAGCAGTGAGGCGGGACTGAACACTGAAGCTTTCTTT	CASSEAGLNTEAFF
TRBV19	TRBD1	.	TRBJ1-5	TGTGCCAGTAGTCCCTGGGGACAGGGACCGCGGGGGCAGCCCCAGCATTTT	CASSPWGQGPRGQPQHF
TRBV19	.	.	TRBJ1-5	TGTGCCAGTAGTATAGAGGGACACCGACGAGATATCAGCCCCCAGCATTTT	CASSIEGHRRDISPQHF
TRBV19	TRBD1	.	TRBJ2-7	TGTGCCAGTAGTATAGGTCAGGGGGCGGATGAGCAGTACTTC	CASSIGQGADEQYF